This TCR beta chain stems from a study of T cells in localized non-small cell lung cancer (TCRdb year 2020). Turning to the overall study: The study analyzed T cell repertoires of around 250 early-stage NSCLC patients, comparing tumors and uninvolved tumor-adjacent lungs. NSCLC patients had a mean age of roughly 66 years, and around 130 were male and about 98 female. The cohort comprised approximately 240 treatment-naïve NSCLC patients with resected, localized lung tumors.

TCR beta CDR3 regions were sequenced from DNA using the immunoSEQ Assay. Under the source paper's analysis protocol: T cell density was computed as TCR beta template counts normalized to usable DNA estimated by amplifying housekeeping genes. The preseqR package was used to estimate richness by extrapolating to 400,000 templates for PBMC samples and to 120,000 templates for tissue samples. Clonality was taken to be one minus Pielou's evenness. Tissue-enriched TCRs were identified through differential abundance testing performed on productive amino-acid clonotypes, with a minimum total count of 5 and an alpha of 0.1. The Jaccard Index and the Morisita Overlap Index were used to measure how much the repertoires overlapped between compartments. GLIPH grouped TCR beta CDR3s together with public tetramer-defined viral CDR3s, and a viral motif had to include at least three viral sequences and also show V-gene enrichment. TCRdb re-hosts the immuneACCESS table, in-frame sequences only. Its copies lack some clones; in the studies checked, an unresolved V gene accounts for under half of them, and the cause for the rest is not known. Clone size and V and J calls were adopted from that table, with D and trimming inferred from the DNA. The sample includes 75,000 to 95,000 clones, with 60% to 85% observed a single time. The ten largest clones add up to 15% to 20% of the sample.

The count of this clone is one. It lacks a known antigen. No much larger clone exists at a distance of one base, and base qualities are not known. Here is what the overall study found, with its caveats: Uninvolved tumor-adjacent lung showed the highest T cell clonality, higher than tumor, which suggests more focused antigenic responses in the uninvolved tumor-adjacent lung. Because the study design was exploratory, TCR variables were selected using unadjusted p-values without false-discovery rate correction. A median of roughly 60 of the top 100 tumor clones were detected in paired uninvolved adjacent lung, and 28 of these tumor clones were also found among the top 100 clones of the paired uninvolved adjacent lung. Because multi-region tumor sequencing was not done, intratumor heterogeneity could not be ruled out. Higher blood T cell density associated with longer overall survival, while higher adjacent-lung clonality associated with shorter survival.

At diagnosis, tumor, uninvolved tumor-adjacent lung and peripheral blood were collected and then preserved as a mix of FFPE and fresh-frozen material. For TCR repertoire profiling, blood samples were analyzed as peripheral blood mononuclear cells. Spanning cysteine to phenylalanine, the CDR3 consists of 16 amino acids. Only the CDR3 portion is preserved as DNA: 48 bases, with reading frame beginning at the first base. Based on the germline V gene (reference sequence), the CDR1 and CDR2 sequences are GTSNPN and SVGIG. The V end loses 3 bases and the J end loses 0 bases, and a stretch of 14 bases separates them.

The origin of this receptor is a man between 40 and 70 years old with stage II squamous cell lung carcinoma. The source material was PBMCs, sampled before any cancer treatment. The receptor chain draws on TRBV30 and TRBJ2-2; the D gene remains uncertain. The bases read TGTGCCTGGAGCCAACTGGGCTTCGCGAACACCGGGGAGCTGTTTTTT. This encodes CAWSQLGFANTGELFF.